These T cell receptor beta chains were read from a single sample in a study of Ad26.COV2.S vaccination and SARS-CoV-2 variants. The method was immunoSEQ multiplex PCR; TCRdb's version includes in-frame clones alone and lacks a portion of them. The sample holds fewer than 600,000 clones, 80% to 90% seen once. The sample consisted of peripheral blood, taken in a trial of Ad26.COV2.S vaccine versus placebo. The receptors were gathered from a person between 18 and 65 years old who received the Ad26.COV2.S COVID-19 vaccine or a placebo. The CDR3 runs from the conserved cysteine through the conserved F or W. A D gene is named only where the DNA matches it firmly. Not all rows give a size; the values are once, few, many and, for expanded clones, a class.

>TRBJ1-3|TRBV2|-|-
TGTGCCAGCAGTATTTTTGAAAACGGAAACACCATATATTTT
CASSIFENGNTIYF
>TRBJ2-7|TRBV6-6|-|-
TGTGCCAGCAGTTACGGTCAGGGGCGAGAGCAGTACTTC
CASSYGQGREQYF
>TRBJ2-1|TRBV11-2|TRBD2|-
TGTGCCAGCAGGGGACTAGCGGGTCCCAATGAGCAGTTCTTC
CASRGLAGPNEQFF
>TRBJ2-1|TRBV7-3|-|-
TGTGCCAGCAGCTTAGGGAGCGGGCCTTACAATGAGCAGTTCTTC
CASSLGSGPYNEQFF
>TRBJ2-1|TRBV5-1|TRBD2|-
TGCGCCAGCAGCTCGCCGGAACTAGCGGGAGCCTACAATGAGCAGTTCTTC
CASSSPELAGAYNEQFF
>TRBJ2-7|TRBV2|-|-
TGTGCCAGCGTCCCCGTCTACGAGCAGTACTTC
CASVPVYEQYF
>TRBJ2-7|TRBV27|TRBD2|-
TGTGCCAGCAGTCCCAGCCGACTAGCGGGACTCAACGAGCAGTACTTC
CASSPSRLAGLNEQYF
>TRBJ2-7|TRBV5-4|TRBD2|-
TGTGCCAGCAGCTTGGTGGGACTAGCGGGGGGGCCTGCACCCTACGAGCAGTACTTC
CASSLVGLAGGPAPYEQYF
>TRBJ2-7|TRBV6-5|TRBD1|-
TGTGCCAGCAGTTACCACGGACAGGTTAACTACGAGCAGTACTTC
CASSYHGQVNYEQYF
>TRBJ2-2|TRBV7-9|TRBD2|-
TGTGCCAGCAGCTTAAGAACTAGCGGAGACACCGGGGAGCTGTTTTTT
CASSLRTSGDTGELFF
>TRBJ1-3|TRBV13|-|-
TGTGCCAGCAGCACCAGGGGATCTGGTGGAAACACCATATATTTT
CASSTRGSGGNTIYF
>TRBJ2-1|TRBV15|-|-
TGTGCCACCAGCGGCCTTACAGGGAGCTCCTACAATGAGCAGTTCTTC
CATSGLTGSSYNEQFF
>TRBJ1-2|TRBV29-1|-|-
TGCAGCGTTGACGTCAAGGGTGGCTATGGCTACACCTTC
CSVDVKGGYGYTF
>TRBJ1-4|TRBV21-1|-|-
TGTGCCAGCAGCAAAACTGGCGGGGGCGCGAAAGGTTATGAAAAACTGTTTTTT
CASSKTGGGAKGYEKLFF
>TRBJ2-7|TRBV5-1|-|once
TGCGCCAGCAGCTTGGGGTCCCACGAGCAGTACTTC
CASSLGSHEQYF
>TRBJ2-7|TRBV12-2|-|-
TGTGCAAGTCGCTCCCGGCCCCTCTACGAGCAGTACTTC
CASRSRPLYEQYF
>TRBJ2-7|TRBV5-4|TRBD2|-
TGTACCAGCAGCGCACGGGGGGGCCTCCCGGAGCAGTACTTC
CTSSARGGLPEQYF
>TRBJ2-7|TRBV2|-|-
TGTGCCAGCAGACAGGAAACCCACTCCTACGAGCAGTACTTC
CASRQETHSYEQYF
>TRBJ1-2|TRBV28|TRBD1|-
TGTGCCAGCAGTACGACAGGGGCCCCCGGCTACACCTTC
CASSTTGAPGYTF
>TRBJ1-5|TRBV15|-|-
TGTGCCACCAGCAGAATCGGGACGGATAATCAGCCCCAGCATTTT
CATSRIGTDNQPQHF
>TRBJ1-6|TRBV14|TRBD1|-
TGTGCCAGCAGCTCGAGGACAGGAGCTAATTCACCCCTCCACTTT
CASSSRTGANSPLHF
>TRBJ1-1|TRBV18|-|once
TGTGCCAGCTCACCATCGACAGTCACTGAAGCTTTCTTT
CASSPSTVTEAFF
>TRBJ2-5|TRBV7-2|-|-
TGTGCCAGCAGCTTTAGGTCAGCAAAAGAGACCCAGTACTTC
CASSFRSAKETQYF
>TRBJ1-2|TRBV30|-|once
TGTGCCTGGAGAACCACTAACTATGGCTACACCTTC
CAWRTTNYGYTF
>TRBJ2-3|TRBV11-2|-|-
TGTGCCAGCAGCTCGGCCTCCAGACTAGTAACAGATACGCAGTATTTT
CASSSASRLVTDTQYF
>TRBJ1-2|TRBV7-9|-|-
TGTGCCAGCAGCTTAGTCGGTAACTATGGCTACACCTTC
CASSLVGNYGYTF
>TRBJ1-1|TRBV28|TRBD1|-
TGTGCCAGCAGCCAGGACAGGGGAGGGAACACTGAAGCTTTCTTT
CASSQDRGGNTEAFF
>TRBJ2-3|TRBV4-1|TRBD2|-
TGCGCCAGCAGCGCCGACGGCGGGGGGGCAGATACGCAGTATTTT
CASSADGGGADTQYF
>TRBJ1-6|TRBV10-3|-|-
TGTGCCATCAGGTCCGGGACACCTAACTCCTATAATTCACCCCTCCACTTT
CAIRSGTPNSYNSPLHF
>TRBJ1-5|TRBV24-1|TRBD1|-
TGTGCCACCAGTGAGGGGACAGGCAATCAGCCCCAGCATTTT
CATSEGTGNQPQHF
>TRBJ2-5|TRBV13|-|-
TGTGCCAGCAGCTTAGTTCCCAAACTTGGAGGGATGGGGGGCCAAGAGACCCAGTACTTC
CASSLVPKLGGMGGQETQYF
>TRBJ2-3|TRBV6-5|-|-
TGTGCCAGCAGTCAAACCGAGAACACAGATACGCAGTATTTT
CASSQTENTDTQYF
>TRBJ1-2|TRBV5-1|TRBD1|-
TGCGCCAGCAGCCCGGGACAGCGTAGTGATGGCTACACCTTC
CASSPGQRSDGYTF
>TRBJ2-2|TRBV6-5|-|once
TGTGCCAGCAGTTCCGGGAACACCGGGGAGCTGTTTTTT
CASSSGNTGELFF
>TRBJ2-7|TRBV6-5|TRBD1|-
TGTGCCAGCACTTCCGGGACAGGGGTCTACGAGCAGTACTTC
CASTSGTGVYEQYF
>TRBJ1-3|TRBV5-4|TRBD1|-
TGTGCCAGCAGCACCCGGACAGGGGCAGGAAACACCATATATTTT
CASSTRTGAGNTIYF
>TRBJ2-3|TRBV6-5|-|-
TGTGCCAGCACTCCATGGAACACAGATACGCAGTATTTT
CASTPWNTDTQYF
>TRBJ2-5|TRBV6-5|-|-
TGTGCCAGCAGCCCCTGGACTGGTCGAGAGACCCAGTACTTC
CASSPWTGRETQYF
>TRBJ2-7|TRBV5-4|TRBD2|-
TGTGCCAGCAGCTTGTCTAGCGGGGGGTTCTACGAGCAGTACTTC
CASSLSSGGFYEQYF
>TRBJ2-1|TRBV30|-|few
TGTGCCTGGAGGATCTACAATGAGCAGTTCTTC
CAWRIYNEQFF
>TRBJ1-1|TRBV27|-|-
TGTGCCAGCAGTTCAGGGCAGCTCCACACTGAAGCTTTCTTT
CASSSGQLHTEAFF
>TRBJ2-7|TRBV28|-|-
TGTGCCAGCACGCCTACGCCTTCCTACGAGCAGTACTTC
CASTPTPSYEQYF
>TRBJ2-1|TRBV28|-|-
TGTGCCAGCAGTTTCCGCTACCACAGGGAGTTTCTCAACAATGAGCAGTTCTTC
CASSFRYHREFLNNEQFF
>TRBJ2-1|TRBV18|-|-
TGTGCCAGCTCACCAAAAAGCAATGAGCAGTTCTTC
CASSPKSNEQFF
>TRBJ1-1|TRBV4-2|-|-
TGTGCCAGCAGCCAAGATTCGCTCGTCCAGGTGGGCACTGAAGCTTTCTTT
CASSQDSLVQVGTEAFF